One T cell receptor (beta chain) is described in this entry. Its antigen target is currently unknown. Base qualities were left out, and no much larger clone turns up one base away. The immunoSEQ Assay, a bias-controlled multiplex PCR, was used to amplify TCRbeta CDR3 regions from genomic DNA. Per the source publication's procedure: Within the assay, amplification of reference gene primers was used to estimate how many nucleated cells each sample contained. To quantify the absolute abundance of each unique TCRbeta CDR3 rearrangement, sequence reads were collapsed and filtered. For each sample, productive Simpson clonality was calculated by taking the square root of Simpson's diversity index across productive rearrangements. Sourced from immuneACCESS, this table was stored by TCRdb with only in-frame sequences that have V and J called. A share of the clones is absent; for the studies checked, an unresolved V gene accounts for under half, and the remainder has no known explanation. V and J calls and clone size are given by that table; D and trimming were obtained from the DNA. The sample profile shows nearly 200,000 clones; 80% to 90% of them were found once. The ten largest clones take up 7.5% to 10% of the sample.

Enrolling through a virtual design, the prospective study's participants ranged in age from roughly 18 to 95 years and lived across 20 to 30 United States geographic areas. In the prospective study, cohorts were assigned on the basis of participant-reported clinical history obtained from a screening survey and a study questionnaire. ImmuneRACE Cohort 3 recovered participants were defined by two consecutive negative NP/OP PCR tests, healthcare professional clearance, or symptom resolution. In the prospective study, mobile phlebotomists collected whole blood, serum and a nasopharyngeal or oropharyngeal swab from each participant. Over a roughly 2-month period, participants in the prospective study had the option of providing additional blood draws and questionnaires. Before DNA extraction, prospective study blood samples were shipped either frozen or at room temperature. The CDR1 and CDR2 encoded by the germline V gene are SNHLY and FYNNEI. The CDR3 has 14 amino acids, counting the end cysteine and phenylalanine. The retained sequence is limited to the CDR3, 42 bases, with the frame set at the first base. V has 6 bases trimmed and J has 3 bases trimmed; junction bases matching no gene number 5.

These data originate in a study of blood T cell repertoires in COVID-19 (dated by TCRdb to between 2020 and 2021). Notes on the research overall: Samples covering the acute and convalescent phases of COVID-19 were provided by collaborators in the United States, Italy and Spain. The prospective study material was composed of cDNA or gDNA derived from T cells, B-cell-depleted T cells, or PBMCs. Deeply sampled blood TCRbeta repertoires from subjects exposed to, actively infected with, or recovered from COVID-19 were included in the dataset. The repertoires were released in a freely available public database intended as a resource for research on the immune response to SARS-CoV-2. Samples were obtained from the ongoing ImmuneRACE study (first 160 participants) and from some 1,300 subjects provided by 6 global collaborators. Sample metadata almost always included a de-identified subject ID, COVID-19 status, age in years and sex. Where available, HLA class I and class II types were taken from metadata supplied by the sample provider and were not determined by assay-based typing. The full study reports these points: The quantity of clinical and demographic metadata differed by source and by participant and was supplied without curation.

Sequencing used PBMCs or T cells enriched from blood (not recorded which). The V and J segments used are TRBV2 and TRBJ1-2; 9 bases in the junction line up with TRBD1. The TCR comes from a woman between 18 and 30 years old who had recovered from COVID-19. This receptor has the CDR3 CASRNRGQHYGYTF. In nucleotides, the sequence is TGTGCCAGCAGGAACAGGGGGCAACACTATGGCTACACCTTC.